Following are 30 T cell receptor beta chains from one sample sequenced in a study of blood T cell repertoires in COVID-19. Libraries were prepared by immunoSEQ multiplex PCR; TCRdb keeps only in-frame clonotypes and omits some of them. The table shows about 220,000 clones, with approximately 77% occurring only once. The sample comprised peripheral blood. The receptors here all came from a woman older than 75 with acute or convalescent COVID-19.

V usage is TRBV28 and J usage is TRBJ1-1, with a tentative D call TRBD1 (6 bases). There are 15 residues in the CDR3. Trimming shortened V by 5 bases and J by 1 base, and 14 bases separated the two germline ends. Per germline, CDR1 MDHEN and CDR2 SYDVKM. This chain's CDR3 is CASSPSGASNTEAFF. CDR3 DNA: TGTGCCAGCAGTCCCTCAGGGGCATCGAACACTGAAGCTTTCTTT.

The rearrangement joins TRBV7-3 to TRBJ1-1, with 7 nucleotides matching TRBD1. The CDR3 has 15 residues. CDR1 is SGHTA, CDR2 FQGTGA, per germline. The ends lost 5 bases at V and 4 bases at J; junction bases unmatched: 10. CDR3 loop: CASSAGTDRTTEAFF. DNA of the CDR3: TGTGCCAGCAGCGCCGGGACAGATAGAACCACTGAAGCTTTCTTT.

This clone has a single count. The gene calls are TRBV19 and TRBJ1-1; D not certain. Germline V gives CDR1 LNHDA, CDR2 SQIVND (reference sequence). The CDR3 spans 12 residues. Trimming left V 5 bases short and J 2 bases short, with 6 bases between. The CDR3 DNA reads TGTGCCAGTAGTCCCCCTAACACTGAAGCTTTCTTT. It specifies CASSPPNTEAFF.

Turning to this clone: The identical CDR3 is also encoded by other nucleotide sequences in the sample. The gene calls are TRBV7-9 and TRBJ1-1, with D tentatively TRBD1 (6 bases). V lost 5 bases to trimming and J lost 4 bases, with 11 bases between them. The CDR3 length is 13 residues. The germline V gene encodes CDR1 SEHNR and CDR2 FQNEAQ (reference sequence). The CDR3 loop is CASSLEGGTEAFF. The CDR3 region has the DNA TGTGCCAGCAGCCTGGAAGGGGGCACTGAAGCTTTCTTT.

The chain uses TRBV11-3 and TRBJ1-2; D perhaps matches TRBD1 (5 bases). The CDR3 has 16 amino acids. The V and J ends lost 0 bases and 3 bases respectively, with 14 bases between them. Germline lookup yields CDR1 SGHNT and CDR2 YENEEA. Written as DNA, the CDR3 is TGTGCCAGCAGCTTAGAGGGGAGGGGCTTCGACTATGGCTACACCTTC. As protein: CASSLEGRGFDYGYTF.

This clone was detected a few times. The J gene is TRBJ2-7, the V gene TRBV18, with D maybe TRBD1 (6 bases). Per germline, CDR1 KGHSH and CDR2 LQKENI. Trimming stripped 3 bases from V and 10 bases from J, with 16 bases between. This CDR3 comprises 13 residues. The CDR3 nucleotides read TGTGCCAGCTCACCCGTACAGGGTCGGGGTCAGTACTTC. Its translation is CASSPVQGRGQYF.

The chain has TRBV6-6 and TRBJ1-1; 9 nucleotides agree with TRBD1. Germline V gene data show CDR1 as MNHNY and CDR2 as SVGAGI (reference sequence). This CDR3 comprises 15 residues. Trimming cost V 5 bases and J 1 base; bases outside gene matches: 5. CDR3 nucleotide sequence: TGTGCCAGCAGTCGGACAGGGGATGGGAACACTGAAGCTTTCTTT. This translates into CASSRTGDGNTEAFF.

The chain has TRBV5-8 and TRBJ1-1, with unresolved D. CDR1 is SGHTS, CDR2 YDEGEE, per germline. CDR3 length: 14 amino acids. V lost 0 bases to trimming and J lost 1 base, with 7 bases between them. The CDR3 sequence: CASSLGRSNTEAFF. CDR3 DNA: TGTGCCAGCAGCTTGGGTAGATCGAACACTGAAGCTTTCTTT. Variable domain in full (rest from reference TRBV5-8 and TRBJ1-1): EAGVTQSPTHLIKTRGQQATLRCSPISGHTSVYWYQQALGLGLQFLLWYDEGEERNRGNFPPRFSGRQFPNYSSELNVNALELEDSALYLCASSLGRSNTEAFFGQGTRLTVV.

The chain combines TRBV19 with TRBJ1-2; 7 positions match TRBD1. The CDR3 loop spans 17 amino acids. The germline CDR1 and CDR2 sequences are LNHDA and SQIVND (reference sequence). The trim removed 3 bases at V and 5 bases at J, leaving 15 bases unmatched. The CDR3 nucleotides read TGTGCCAGTAGTATTTCCGAGGCGGCAGGGGGGCGGTATGGCTACACCTTC. As protein: CASSISEAAGGRYGYTF.

The gene calls are TRBV19 and TRBJ1-5, with D uncertain. V was cut by 5 bases and J by 0 bases, with 8 bases left in between. The CDR3 is made up of 14 amino acids. Germline CDR1 LNHDA, CDR2 SQIVND (reference sequence). This chain's CDR3 is CASSDNNSNQPQHF. The DNA for the CDR3 is TGTGCCAGTAGTGATAACAATAGCAATCAGCCCCAGCATTTT.

The rearrangement uses TRBV9 and TRBJ2-5; D unresolved. The CDR3 runs to 14 residues. V gave up 4 bases and J gave up 4 bases, with 14 bases separating them. From germline, CDR1 is SGDLS and CDR2 YYNGEE. CDR3 protein: CASSIDLQAETQYF. The CDR3, as DNA: TGTGCCAGCAGCATAGACCTGCAGGCAGAGACCCAGTACTTC.

J is TRBJ2-1 and V is TRBV5-5; 8 bases agree with TRBD2. From germline, CDR1 is SGHKS and CDR2 YYEKEE (reference sequence). The CDR3 has 15 residues. The V gene end was trimmed by 4 bases and the J gene end by 3 bases; junction bases not matched to a gene: 6. This chain's CDR3 is CASSLSGVNYNEQFF. The CDR3 nucleotides are TGTGCCAGCAGCCTTAGCGGGGTGAACTACAATGAGCAGTTCTTC.

V gene TRBV12-3 or TRBV12-4 combines with J gene TRBJ1-1; D gene ambiguous. CDR3 length: 13 amino acids. V gave up 3 bases and J gave up 6 bases, with 11 bases separating them. CDR3 sequence (DNA): TGTGCCAGCAGTTTTCAGGAAAGGTCTGAAGCTTTCTTT. The encoded protein is CASSFQERSEAFF.

The chain is built from TRBV5-1 and TRBJ2-7; 14 bases agree with TRBD2. The CDR3 is 18 amino acids. After removal of 4 bases from V and 1 base from J, the junction contained 10 bases not matched to a gene. Germline CDR1 SGHRS, CDR2 YFSETQ. The CDR3 DNA is TGCGCCAGCAGCCTCGAGACTAGCGGGGGGGCTTTATCCTACGAGCAGTACTTC. It translates to CASSLETSGGALSYEQYF.

The chain carries TRBV5-1 and TRBJ1-4; no clear D. V lost 0 bases to trimming and J lost 4 bases, with 10 bases between them. Germline V gene lookup returns CDR1 SGHRS and CDR2 YFSETQ. The CDR3 covers 15 residues. CDR3 residues: CASSLAGILNEKLFF. The DNA of the CDR3 is TGCGCCAGCAGCTTGGCCGGGATCCTTAATGAAAAACTGTTTTTT.

V and J are TRBV10-3 and TRBJ1-4, with D possibly matching TRBD1 (5 bases). Between the trimmed V and J ends, which lost 4 bases and 5 bases, there was a span of 11 bases. This CDR3 is 14 amino acids long. Germline V gene lookup returns CDR1 ENHRY and CDR2 SYGVKD. CDR3 sequence reads: CAISGRGLNEKLFF. CDR3 nucleotide sequence: TGTGCCATCAGTGGAAGGGGTTTAAATGAAAAACTGTTTTTT.

The rearrangement joins TRBV5-4 to TRBJ2-7; D perhaps matches TRBD2 (7 bases). The length of the CDR3 is 13 residues. Germline lookup yields CDR1 SGHNT and CDR2 YYREEE (reference sequence). V lost 4 bases and J lost 7, with 15 bases in between. The CDR3 coding sequence is TGTGCCAGCAGCAACGCCGGGGGGCTTGAGCAGTACTTC. Translation gives CASSNAGGLEQYF.

The chain links TRBV11-1 to TRBJ2-7; 7 bases are a match to TRBD1. Germline V gene data show CDR1 as SGHAT and CDR2 as FQDESV (reference sequence). V lost 1 base to trimming and J lost 6 bases; unmatched junction nucleotides: 3. The CDR3 extends over 13 amino acids. Here the CDR3 reads CASSLEQGLEQYF. The CDR3 nucleotides are TGTGCCAGCAGCTTAGAACAGGGGCTCGAGCAGTACTTC.

The gene calls are TRBV15 and TRBJ1-2; D might be TRBD1 (5 bases). Between the trimmed V and J ends, which lost 0 bases and 4 bases, there was a span of 12 bases. The CDR3 spans 15 residues. Germline loops: CDR1 LNHNV, CDR2 YYDKDF (reference sequence). The CDR3 loop is CATSRDRGIAYGYTF. CDR3 DNA sequence: TGTGCCACCAGCAGAGACCGGGGGATCGCCTATGGCTACACCTTC.

V is TRBV5-6 and J is TRBJ2-1; D gene unclear. Trimming left V 2 bases short and J 9 bases short, with 6 bases between. This CDR3 is 11 amino acids long. Germline V gives CDR1 SGHDT, CDR2 YYEEEE. The CDR3 nucleotides are TGTGCCAGCAGCTTTCACAGTGAGCAGTTCTTC. Translated, it gives CASSFHSEQFF.

The V call is TRBV30, the J call TRBJ2-5; 7 positions match TRBD1. Germline V CDR1 and CDR2: GTSNPN, SVGIG (reference sequence). Germline trimming cut 5 bases from V and 0 bases from J; bases unmatched to any gene: 3. The CDR3 consists of 13 residues. The CDR3 sequence is CAWDRVYQETQYF. The CDR3 DNA reads TGTGCCTGGGACAGGGTTTACCAAGAGACCCAGTACTTC. Supplemented by reference TRBV30 and TRBJ2-5, the full variable domain reads SQTIHQWPATLVQPVGSPLSLECTVEGTSNPNLYWYRQAAGRGLQLLFYSVGIGQISSEVPQNLSASRPQDRQFILSSKKLLLSDSGFYLCAWDRVYQETQYFGPGTRLLVL.

The chain links TRBV6-5 to TRBJ1-6; perhaps TRBD1 as D (6 bases). Trimming shortened V by 0 bases and J by 8 bases, and 11 bases separated the two germline ends. Looked up from germline, CDR1 is MNHEY and CDR2 is SVGAGI. This CDR3 spans 15 amino acids. CDR3 sequence reads: CASSYSTGRDSPLHF. The CDR3, as DNA: TGTGCCAGCAGTTACTCCACAGGGAGGGATTCACCCCTCCACTTT.

The chain joins TRBV5-1 to TRBJ1-1; D is undetermined. This CDR3 region has 15 residues. Germline loops: CDR1 SGHRS, CDR2 YFSETQ. V gave up 5 bases and J gave up 7 bases, with 21 bases separating them. The CDR3 DNA reads as TGCGCCAGCAGTTGGGCCATTGGAGGTTCCGGTGAAGCTTTCTTT. Amino acids: CASSWAIGGSGEAFF.

The chain links TRBV3-1 (or the pseudogene TRBV3-2) to TRBJ2-5; 7 bases match TRBD2. V dropped 2 bases and J dropped 2; count of bases not matched to a gene: 5. The germline gives CDR1 LGHDT, CDR2 YNNKEL (reference sequence). The CDR3 has 15 amino acids. The CDR3 spells CASSQKTSLQETQYF. The CDR3 DNA follows: TGTGCCAGCAGCCAAAAGACTAGCTTACAAGAGACCCAGTACTTC.

The chain uses TRBV6-2 or TRBV6-3 and TRBJ1-1; 10 bases map to TRBD1. The germline V gene has CDR1 MNHEY and CDR2 SVGEGT. CDR3 length: 16 amino acids. V shed 5 bases and J 1 base; nucleotides not matched to a gene: 7. The CDR3 DNA sequence: TGTGCCAGCAGTGACCGACAGGGGGCACGGAACACTGAAGCTTTCTTT. It yields the protein CASSDRQGARNTEAFF.

This clone was picked up one time. V gene TRBV21-1 combines with J gene TRBJ2-3; no check of the table's D call, TRBD2, against the DNA was made. TRBV21-1 is assigned pseudogene status. This CDR3 region has 15 residues. This CDR3 is CASSKGLAHTDTQYF. The CDR3 coding sequence is TGTGCCAGCAGCAAAGGACTAGCGCACACAGATACGCAGTATTTT.

This chain links TRBV18 with TRBJ1-2; 7 bases are shared with TRBD1. The trim removed 6 bases at V and 1 base at J, leaving 5 bases unmatched. Germline CDR1 and CDR2: KGHSH and LQKENI. This CDR3 region has 14 residues. As DNA, the CDR3 is TGTGCCAGCTCCCCAAGACAGGGTAACTATGGCTACACCTTC. Its translation: CASSPRQGNYGYTF.

The rearrangement links TRBV27 to TRBJ1-3; D perhaps matches TRBD1 (5 bases). The CDR3 extends over 16 amino acids. V lost 8 bases and J 0 bases, leaving 17 bases between the germline ends. Per germline, CDR1 MNHEY and CDR2 SMNVEV (reference sequence). CDR3 DNA: TGTGCCAGCCGGGGGTCTGGTGTTTACTCTGGAAACACCATATATTTT. It codes for CASRGSGVYSGNTIYF.

The V gene is TRBV3-1 (or the pseudogene TRBV3-2), the J gene TRBJ2-1; possibly TRBD1 for D (6 bases). The V end lost 0 bases, the J end lost 9 bases, and 15 bases lay between the germline ends. Germline CDR1 reads LGHDT; CDR2 reads YNNKEL (reference sequence). The CDR3 length is 15 residues. The CDR3 region is CASSQDANRVTEQFF. The CDR3 DNA reads as TGTGCCAGCAGCCAAGATGCGAACAGGGTCACTGAGCAGTTCTTC.

The rearrangement links TRBV6-5 to TRBJ1-5; D is undetermined. The ends were cut back, 6 bases at V and 5 bases at J, with 11 bases in the middle. Germline V gives CDR1 MNHEY, CDR2 SVGAGI. The CDR3 runs 13 residues. The CDR3 protein is CASRRSGDQPQHF. The CDR3 DNA reads TGTGCCAGCAGACGGAGCGGAGATCAGCCCCAGCATTTT.